Listed below are T cell receptor beta chains from one sample, sequenced in a study of blood T cell repertoires in COVID-19. The method was immunoSEQ multiplex PCR; TCRdb's version includes in-frame clones alone and lacks a portion of them. The table records around 500,000 clones, around 89% of them present only once. Sequencing used PBMCs or T cells enriched from blood (not recorded which). These receptors were obtained from a woman in her forties who had recovered from COVID-19. Each CDR3 is given with its conserved first and last residue. The D gene is left open where the match is weak. Clone size is not always given. Where it is, it says once, few, many or a class for expanded clones.

CDR3aa: CASSLAGDSGPQFF
CDR3nt: TGTGCCAGCAGCTTAGCGGGGGATAGCGGGCCTCAGTTCTTC
v_gene: TRBV7-6
d_gene: TRBD2
len: 14
j_gene: TRBJ2-1
abundance: NA

CDR3aa: CASSSVGRGRDGYTF
CDR3nt: TGTGCCAGCAGCTCTGTGGGCAGGGGGCGCGATGGCTACACCTTC
v_gene: TRBV7-2
d_gene: TRBD1
len: 15
j_gene: TRBJ1-2
abundance: NA

CDR3aa: CASSIGDRESTEAFF
CDR3nt: TGTGCCAGTAGTATAGGGGACAGGGAGAGCACTGAAGCTTTCTTT
v_gene: TRBV19
d_gene: TRBD1
len: 15
j_gene: TRBJ1-1
abundance: NA

CDR3aa: CATSGSWEEPLGYTF
CDR3nt: TGTGCCACCAGTGGGTCTTGGGAGGAACCCCTGGGCTACACCTTC
v_gene: TRBV24-1
d_gene: NA
len: 15
j_gene: TRBJ1-2
abundance: NA

CDR3aa: CASSLGGGIEAFF
CDR3nt: TGTGCCAGCAGCTTAGGGGGGGGGATTGAAGCTTTCTTT
v_gene: TRBV11-2
d_gene: NA
len: 13
j_gene: TRBJ1-1
abundance: NA

CDR3aa: CASSYSAGSYNEQFF
CDR3nt: TGTGCCAGCAGTTACTCAGCGGGATCCTACAATGAGCAGTTCTTC
v_gene: TRBV6-5
d_gene: TRBD2
len: 15
j_gene: TRBJ2-1
abundance: once

CDR3aa: CASSLRRGAEAFF
CDR3nt: TGTGCCAGCAGCTTACGGCGGGGGGCTGAAGCTTTCTTT
v_gene: TRBV7-2
d_gene: NA
len: 13
j_gene: TRBJ1-1
abundance: NA

CDR3aa: CASSPRGRIAGGQSSYNEQFF
CDR3nt: TGTGCCAGCAGCCCCAGGGGGCGGATAGCGGGAGGCCAGAGCTCCTACAATGAGCAGTTCTTC
v_gene: TRBV6-6
d_gene: TRBD2
len: 21
j_gene: TRBJ2-1
abundance: NA

CDR3aa: CASTNPGGPDSGGYTF
CDR3nt: TGTGCCAGTACTAACCCCGGGGGGCCTGACAGCGGTGGCTACACCTTC
v_gene: TRBV19
d_gene: NA
len: 16
j_gene: TRBJ1-2
abundance: NA

CDR3aa: CASSIPGGGNQPQHF
CDR3nt: TGTGCCAGCAGCATCCCTGGGGGCGGCAATCAGCCCCAGCATTTT
v_gene: TRBV6-2/TRBV6-3
d_gene: NA
len: 15
j_gene: TRBJ1-5
abundance: NA

CDR3aa: CASSERVGNSPLHF
CDR3nt: TGTGCCAGTAGTGAGAGGGTAGGAAATTCACCCCTCCACTTT
v_gene: TRBV19
d_gene: NA
len: 14
j_gene: TRBJ1-6
abundance: NA

CDR3aa: CASSEGLGGGPNYGYTF
CDR3nt: TGTGCCAGCAGTGAAGGTCTAGGCGGCGGCCCTAACTATGGCTACACCTTC
v_gene: TRBV25-1
d_gene: NA
len: 17
j_gene: TRBJ1-2
abundance: once

CDR3aa: CASSPPSGSMYF
CDR3nt: TGTGCCAGCTCACCACCCAGCGGGAGTATGTACTTC
v_gene: TRBV18
d_gene: TRBD2
len: 12
j_gene: TRBJ2-7
abundance: NA

CDR3aa: CASSLEVEDRGNQPQHF
CDR3nt: TGTGCCAGCAGCTTGGAAGTTGAGGACAGGGGCAATCAGCCCCAGCATTTT
v_gene: TRBV7-9
d_gene: TRBD1
len: 17
j_gene: TRBJ1-5
abundance: NA

CDR3aa: CASSQDAAGGPYNEQFF
CDR3nt: TGTGCCAGCAGCCAAGATGCAGCGGGAGGCCCCTACAATGAGCAGTTCTTC
v_gene: TRBV3-1/TRBV3-2
d_gene: TRBD2
len: 17
j_gene: TRBJ2-1
abundance: NA

CDR3aa: CATYYRQGPANTEAFF
CDR3nt: TGTGCCACCTACTACCGACAGGGACCCGCGAACACTGAAGCTTTCTTT
v_gene: TRBV10-3
d_gene: TRBD1
len: 16
j_gene: TRBJ1-1
abundance: NA

CDR3aa: CASSLGLAPRNNEQFF
CDR3nt: TGTGCCAGCAGCTTGGGACTAGCGCCGCGGAACAATGAGCAGTTCTTC
v_gene: TRBV11-3
d_gene: TRBD2
len: 16
j_gene: TRBJ2-1
abundance: NA

CDR3aa: CSVESVSGRLETQYF
CDR3nt: TGCAGCGTTGAAAGTGTTAGCGGGAGACTAGAGACCCAGTACTTC
v_gene: TRBV29-1
d_gene: TRBD2
len: 15
j_gene: TRBJ2-5
abundance: NA

CDR3aa: CASSYDSGNTIYF
CDR3nt: TGTGCCAGCAGTTACGACAGTGGAAACACCATATATTTT
v_gene: TRBV6-2/TRBV6-3
d_gene: NA
len: 13
j_gene: TRBJ1-3
abundance: NA

CDR3aa: CASSLWGQGAVDTEAFF
CDR3nt: TGTGCCAGCAGCTTATGGGGACAGGGGGCTGTGGACACTGAAGCTTTCTTT
v_gene: TRBV11-2
d_gene: TRBD1
len: 17
j_gene: TRBJ1-1
abundance: NA

CDR3aa: CASSLERGTQYF
CDR3nt: TGTGCCAGCAGCTTAGAGCGGGGGACCCAGTACTTC
v_gene: TRBV11-2
d_gene: NA
len: 12
j_gene: TRBJ2-5
abundance: NA

CDR3aa: CASRGSSGSDEQFF
CDR3nt: TGTGCCAGTAGAGGTTCTAGCGGGAGCGATGAGCAGTTCTTC
v_gene: TRBV19
d_gene: TRBD2
len: 14
j_gene: TRBJ2-1
abundance: NA

CDR3aa: CASSASGYEQYF
CDR3nt: TGTGCCAGTAGTGCTAGCGGTTACGAGCAGTACTTC
v_gene: TRBV19
d_gene: TRBD2
len: 12
j_gene: TRBJ2-7
abundance: NA